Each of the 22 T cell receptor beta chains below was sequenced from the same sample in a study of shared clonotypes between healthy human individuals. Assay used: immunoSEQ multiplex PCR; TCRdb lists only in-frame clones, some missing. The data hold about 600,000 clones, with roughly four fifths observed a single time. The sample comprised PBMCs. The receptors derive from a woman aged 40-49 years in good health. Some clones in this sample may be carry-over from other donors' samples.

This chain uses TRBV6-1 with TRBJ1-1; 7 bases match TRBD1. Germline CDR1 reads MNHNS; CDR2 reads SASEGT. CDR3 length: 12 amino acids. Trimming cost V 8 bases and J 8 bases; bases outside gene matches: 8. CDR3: CASGDRVTEAFF. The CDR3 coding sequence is TGTGCCAGCGGCGACAGGGTAACCGAAGCTTTCTTT.

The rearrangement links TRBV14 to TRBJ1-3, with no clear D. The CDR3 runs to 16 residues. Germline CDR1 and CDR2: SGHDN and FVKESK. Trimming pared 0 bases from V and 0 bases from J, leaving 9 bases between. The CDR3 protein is CASSQDVRYSGNTIYF. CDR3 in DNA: TGTGCCAGCAGCCAAGATGTCCGTTACTCTGGAAACACCATATATTTT.

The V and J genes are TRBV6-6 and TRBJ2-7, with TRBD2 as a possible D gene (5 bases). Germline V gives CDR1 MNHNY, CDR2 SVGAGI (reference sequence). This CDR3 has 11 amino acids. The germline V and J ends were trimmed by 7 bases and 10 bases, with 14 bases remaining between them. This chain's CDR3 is CASTYGVDQYF. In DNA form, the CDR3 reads TGTGCCAGCACCTACGGGGTAGATCAGTACTTC.

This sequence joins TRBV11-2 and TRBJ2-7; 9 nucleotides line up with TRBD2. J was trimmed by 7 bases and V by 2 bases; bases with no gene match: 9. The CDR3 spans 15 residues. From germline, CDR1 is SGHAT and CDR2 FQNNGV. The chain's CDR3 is CASSLLASGIMEQYF. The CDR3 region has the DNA TGTGCCAGCAGCTTACTGGCTAGCGGGATTATGGAGCAGTACTTC. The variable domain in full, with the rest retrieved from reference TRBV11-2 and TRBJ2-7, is EAGVAQSPRYKIIEKRQSVAFWCNPISGHATLYWYQQILGQGPKLLIQFQNNGVVDDSQLPKDRFSAERLKGVDSTLKIQPAKLEDSAVYLCASSLLASGIMEQYFGPGTRLTVT.

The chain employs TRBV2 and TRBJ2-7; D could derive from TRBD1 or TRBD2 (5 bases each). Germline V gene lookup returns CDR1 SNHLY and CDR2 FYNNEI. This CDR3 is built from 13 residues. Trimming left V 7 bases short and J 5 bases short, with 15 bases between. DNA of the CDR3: TGTGCCAGCACCAGGGACCCCGGGAACGAGCAGTACTTC. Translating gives CASTRDPGNEQYF.

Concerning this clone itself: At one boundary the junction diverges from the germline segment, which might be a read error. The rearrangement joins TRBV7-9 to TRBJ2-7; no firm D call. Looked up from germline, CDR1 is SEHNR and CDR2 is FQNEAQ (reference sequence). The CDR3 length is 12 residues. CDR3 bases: TGTGCCAGCAGCCTCCCGGCCGAACAGTTCCACTTC. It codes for CASSLPAEQFHF.

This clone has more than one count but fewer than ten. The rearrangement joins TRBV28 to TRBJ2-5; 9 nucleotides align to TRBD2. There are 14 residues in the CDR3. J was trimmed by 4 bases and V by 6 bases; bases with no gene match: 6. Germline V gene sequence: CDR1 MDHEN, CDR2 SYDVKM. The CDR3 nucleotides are TGTGCCAGCAGCAGTTTAGCGGGAGCAGAGACCCAGTACTTC. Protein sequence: CASSSLAGAETQYF.

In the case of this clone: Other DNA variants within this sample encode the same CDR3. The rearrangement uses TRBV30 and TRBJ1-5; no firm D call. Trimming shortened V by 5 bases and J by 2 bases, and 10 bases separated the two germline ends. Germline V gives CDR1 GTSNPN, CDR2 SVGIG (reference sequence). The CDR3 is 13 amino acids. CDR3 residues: CAWGNGGNQPQHF. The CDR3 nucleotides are TGTGCCTGGGGCAACGGAGGCAATCAGCCCCAGCATTTT.

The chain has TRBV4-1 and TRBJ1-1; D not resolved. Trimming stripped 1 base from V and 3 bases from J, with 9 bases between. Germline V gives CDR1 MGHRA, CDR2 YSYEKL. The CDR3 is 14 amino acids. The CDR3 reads CASSQGLRDTEAFF. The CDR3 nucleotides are TGCGCCAGCAGCCAAGGGCTTAGGGACACTGAAGCTTTCTTT.

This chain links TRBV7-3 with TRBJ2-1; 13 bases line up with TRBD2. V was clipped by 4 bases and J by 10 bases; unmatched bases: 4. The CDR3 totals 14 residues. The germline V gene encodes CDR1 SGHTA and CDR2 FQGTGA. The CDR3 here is CASSYWTSGSEQFF. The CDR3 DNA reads TGTGCCAGCAGCTACTGGACTAGCGGGAGCGAGCAGTTCTTC.

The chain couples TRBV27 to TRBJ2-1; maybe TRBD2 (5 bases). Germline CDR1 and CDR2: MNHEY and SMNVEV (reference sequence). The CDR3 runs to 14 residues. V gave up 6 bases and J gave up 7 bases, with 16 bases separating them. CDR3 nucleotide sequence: TGTGCCAGCAGCCATCGGAGCGGTTGGAATGAGCAGTTCTTC. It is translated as CASSHRSGWNEQFF.

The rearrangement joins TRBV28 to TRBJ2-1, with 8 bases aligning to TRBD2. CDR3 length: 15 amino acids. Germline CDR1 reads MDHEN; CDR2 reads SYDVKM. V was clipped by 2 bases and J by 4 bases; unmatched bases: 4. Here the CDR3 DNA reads TGTGCCAGCAGTTTAGGCGGGAGGCGGTACAATGAGCAGTTCTTC. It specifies CASSLGGRRYNEQFF.

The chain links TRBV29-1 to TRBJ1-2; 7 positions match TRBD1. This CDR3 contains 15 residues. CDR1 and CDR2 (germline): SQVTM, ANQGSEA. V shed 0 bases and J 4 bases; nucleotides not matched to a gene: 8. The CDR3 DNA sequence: TGCAGCGTTGAAGATCGGGTCAGGGGGGTCTATGGCTACACCTTC. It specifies CSVEDRVRGVYGYTF.

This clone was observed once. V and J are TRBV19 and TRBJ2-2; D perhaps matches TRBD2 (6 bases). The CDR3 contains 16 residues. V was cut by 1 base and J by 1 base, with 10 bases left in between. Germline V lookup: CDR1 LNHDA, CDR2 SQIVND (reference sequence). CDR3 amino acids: CASSIAAGRNTGELFF. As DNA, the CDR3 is TGTGCCAGTAGTATAGCCGCGGGGAGGAACACCGGGGAGCTGTTTTTT.

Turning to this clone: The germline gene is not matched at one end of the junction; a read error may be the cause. CDR3 sequence reads: CASSLAGGLVYEQYF. DNA for the CDR3: TGTGCCAGCAGCCTAGCGGGAGGATTAGTGTACGAGCAGTACTTC. This sequence joins TRBV4-1 and TRBJ2-7; TRBD2 matches at 11 bases. The CDR3 is 15 residues long. Per germline, CDR1 MGHRA and CDR2 YSYEKL.

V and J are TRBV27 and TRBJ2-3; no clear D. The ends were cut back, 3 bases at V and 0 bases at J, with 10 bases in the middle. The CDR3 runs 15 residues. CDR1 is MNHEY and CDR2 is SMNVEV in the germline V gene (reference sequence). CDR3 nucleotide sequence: TGTGCCAGCAGTTTTTACCTTGCAAGCACAGATACGCAGTATTTT. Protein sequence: CASSFYLASTDTQYF.

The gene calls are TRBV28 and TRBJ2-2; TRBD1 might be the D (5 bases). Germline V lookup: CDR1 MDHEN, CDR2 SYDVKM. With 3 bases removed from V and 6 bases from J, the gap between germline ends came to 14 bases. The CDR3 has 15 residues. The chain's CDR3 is CASSFSQGMAGELFF. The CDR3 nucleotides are TGTGCCAGCAGTTTTTCCCAGGGTATGGCCGGGGAGCTGTTTTTT.

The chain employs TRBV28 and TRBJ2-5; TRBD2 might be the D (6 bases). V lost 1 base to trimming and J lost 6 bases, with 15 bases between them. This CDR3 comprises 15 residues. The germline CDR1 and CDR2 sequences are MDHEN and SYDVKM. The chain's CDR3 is CASSLLGGMGKTQYF. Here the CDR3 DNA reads TGTGCCAGCAGTTTATTAGGCGGGATGGGCAAGACCCAGTACTTC.

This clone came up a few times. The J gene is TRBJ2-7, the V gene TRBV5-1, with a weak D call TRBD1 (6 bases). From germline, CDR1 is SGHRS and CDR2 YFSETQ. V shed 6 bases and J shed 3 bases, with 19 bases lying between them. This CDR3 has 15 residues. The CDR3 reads CASTRGGQDGYEQYF. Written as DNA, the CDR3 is TGCGCCAGCACCCGTGGGGGACAAGATGGCTACGAGCAGTACTTC.

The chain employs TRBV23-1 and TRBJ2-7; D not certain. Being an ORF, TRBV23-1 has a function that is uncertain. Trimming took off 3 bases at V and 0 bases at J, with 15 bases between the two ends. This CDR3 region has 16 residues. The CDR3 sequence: CASSHQVRPRSYEQYF. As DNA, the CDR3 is TGCGCCAGCAGTCATCAAGTCCGGCCCCGCTCCTACGAGCAGTACTTC.

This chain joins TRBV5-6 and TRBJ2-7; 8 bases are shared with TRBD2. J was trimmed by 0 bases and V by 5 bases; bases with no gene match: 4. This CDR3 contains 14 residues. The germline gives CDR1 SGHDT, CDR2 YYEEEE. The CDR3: CASRPGTSSYEQYF. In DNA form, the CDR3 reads TGTGCCAGCAGGCCCGGGACTAGCTCCTACGAGCAGTACTTC.

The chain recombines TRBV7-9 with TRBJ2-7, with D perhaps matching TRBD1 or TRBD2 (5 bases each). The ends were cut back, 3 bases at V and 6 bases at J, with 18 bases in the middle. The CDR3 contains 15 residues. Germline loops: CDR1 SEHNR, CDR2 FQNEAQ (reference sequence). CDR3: CASSFSQGRGAEQYF. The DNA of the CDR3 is TGTGCCAGCAGCTTTTCCCAGGGCCGAGGGGCCGAGCAGTACTTC.